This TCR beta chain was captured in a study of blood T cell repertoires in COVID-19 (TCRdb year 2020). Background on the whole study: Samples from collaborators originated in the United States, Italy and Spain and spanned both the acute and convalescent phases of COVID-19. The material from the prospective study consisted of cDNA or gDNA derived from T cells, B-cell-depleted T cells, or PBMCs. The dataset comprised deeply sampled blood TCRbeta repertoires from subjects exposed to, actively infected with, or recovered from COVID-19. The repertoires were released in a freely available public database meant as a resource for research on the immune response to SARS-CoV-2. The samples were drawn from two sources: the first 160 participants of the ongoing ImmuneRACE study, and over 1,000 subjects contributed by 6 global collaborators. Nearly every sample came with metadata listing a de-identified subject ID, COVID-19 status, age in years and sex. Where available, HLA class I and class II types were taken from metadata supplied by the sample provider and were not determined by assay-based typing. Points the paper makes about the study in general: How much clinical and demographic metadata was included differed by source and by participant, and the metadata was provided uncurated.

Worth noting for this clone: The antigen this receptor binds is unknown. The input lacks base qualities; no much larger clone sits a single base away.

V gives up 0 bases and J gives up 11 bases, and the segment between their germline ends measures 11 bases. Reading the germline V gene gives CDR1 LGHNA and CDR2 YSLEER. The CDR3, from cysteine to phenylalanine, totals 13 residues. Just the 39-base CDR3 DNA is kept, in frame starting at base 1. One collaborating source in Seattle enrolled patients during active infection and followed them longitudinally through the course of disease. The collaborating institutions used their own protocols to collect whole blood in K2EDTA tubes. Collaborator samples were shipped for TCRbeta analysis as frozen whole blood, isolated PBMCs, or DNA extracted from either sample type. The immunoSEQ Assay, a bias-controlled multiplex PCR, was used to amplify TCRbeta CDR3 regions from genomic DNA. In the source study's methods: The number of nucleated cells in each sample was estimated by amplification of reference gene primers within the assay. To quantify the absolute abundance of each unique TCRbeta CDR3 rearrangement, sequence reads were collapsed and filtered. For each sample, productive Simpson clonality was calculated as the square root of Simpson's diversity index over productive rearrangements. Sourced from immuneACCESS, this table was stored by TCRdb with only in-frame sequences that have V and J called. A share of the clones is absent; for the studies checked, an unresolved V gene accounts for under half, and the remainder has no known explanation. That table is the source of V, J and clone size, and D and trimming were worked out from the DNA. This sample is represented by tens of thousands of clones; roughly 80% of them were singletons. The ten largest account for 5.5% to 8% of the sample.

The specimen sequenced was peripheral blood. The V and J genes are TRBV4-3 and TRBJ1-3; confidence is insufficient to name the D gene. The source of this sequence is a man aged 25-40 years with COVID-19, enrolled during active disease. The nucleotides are TGCGCCAGCAGCCAAGATCTATGGCAGGCCATATATTTT. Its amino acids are CASSQDLWQAIYF.